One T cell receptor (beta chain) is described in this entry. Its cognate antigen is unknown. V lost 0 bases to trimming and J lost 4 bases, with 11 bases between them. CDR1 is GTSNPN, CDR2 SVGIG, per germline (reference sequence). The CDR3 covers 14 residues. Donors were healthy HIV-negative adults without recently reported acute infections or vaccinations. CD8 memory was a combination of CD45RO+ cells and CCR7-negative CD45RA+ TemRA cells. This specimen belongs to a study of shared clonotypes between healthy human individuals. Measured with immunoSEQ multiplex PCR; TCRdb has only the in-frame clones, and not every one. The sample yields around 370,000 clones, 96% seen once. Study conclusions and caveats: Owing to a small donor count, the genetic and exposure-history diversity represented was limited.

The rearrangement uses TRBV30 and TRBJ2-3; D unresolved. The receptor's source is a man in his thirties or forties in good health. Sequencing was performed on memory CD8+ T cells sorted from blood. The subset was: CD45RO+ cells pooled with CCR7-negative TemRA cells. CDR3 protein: CAWSVRASADTQYF. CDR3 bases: TGTGCCTGGAGTGTACGGGCTAGTGCAGATACGCAGTATTTT. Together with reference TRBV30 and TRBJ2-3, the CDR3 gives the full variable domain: SQTIHQWPATLVQPVGSPLSLECTVEGTSNPNLYWYRQAAGRGLQLLFYSVGIGQISSEVPQNLSASRPQDRQFILSSKKLLLSDSGFYLCAWSVRASADTQYFGPGTRLTVL.